The rows below give T cell receptor beta chains drawn from one sample of a study of cytomegalovirus exposure and HLA in healthy donors. Repertoires were generated with immunoSEQ multiplex PCR, while TCRdb's copy carries only in-frame clones and drops some. Of around 36,000 clones listed, 81% are singletons. The sample was PBMCs. The receptors were gathered from a woman aged 40 to 55 in good health and CMV-seronegative. Both conserved end residues are part of each CDR3. The order of the fields is V gene, D gene, J gene, clone size, CDR3 protein, CDR3 DNA. The D gene is left open where the match is weak. Rows give clone size only sometimes, using once, few, many, or a class for an expanded clone.

V gene: TRBV5-1
D gene: .
J gene: TRBJ1-1
clone size: .
CDR3 protein: CASSRGGEGNTEAFF
CDR3 DNA: TGCGCCAGCAGCCGAGGGGGGGAGGGGAACACTGAAGCTTTCTTT

V gene: TRBV5-1
D gene: TRBD1
J gene: TRBJ2-3
clone size: .
CDR3 protein: CASSLAGQVTDTQYF
CDR3 DNA: TGCGCCAGCAGCTTGGCGGGACAGGTCACAGATACGCAGTATTTT

V gene: TRBV7-2
D gene: .
J gene: TRBJ2-3
clone size: once
CDR3 protein: CASSRTDTQYF
CDR3 DNA: TGTGCCAGCAGCCGGACAGATACGCAGTATTTT

V gene: TRBV7-3
D gene: .
J gene: TRBJ1-5
clone size: .
CDR3 protein: CASSLKFGTAQHF
CDR3 DNA: TGTGCCAGCAGCTTAAAGTTCGGTACGGCCCAGCATTTT

V gene: TRBV6-6
D gene: .
J gene: TRBJ1-3
clone size: .
CDR3 protein: CASNTGLSGNTIYF
CDR3 DNA: TGTGCCAGCAATACAGGGTTATCTGGAAACACCATATATTTT

V gene: TRBV9
D gene: .
J gene: TRBJ1-1
clone size: .
CDR3 protein: CASSPLYEEDTEAFF
CDR3 DNA: TGTGCCAGCAGCCCCCTATATGAGGAAGACACTGAAGCTTTCTTT

V gene: TRBV6-6
D gene: .
J gene: TRBJ2-1
clone size: .
CDR3 protein: CASTPPSVEQFF
CDR3 DNA: TGTGCCAGCACCCCCCCTTCTGTGGAGCAGTTCTTC

V gene: TRBV5-1
D gene: .
J gene: TRBJ1-2
clone size: .
CDR3 protein: CASSFEANYGYTF
CDR3 DNA: TGCGCCAGCAGCTTTGAGGCTAACTATGGCTACACCTTC

V gene: TRBV7-2
D gene: TRBD2
J gene: TRBJ2-3
clone size: .
CDR3 protein: CASSLGRGGDTQYF
CDR3 DNA: TGTGCCAGCAGCTTAGGTCGGGGAGGGGATACGCAGTATTTT

V gene: TRBV6-6
D gene: TRBD1
J gene: TRBJ1-1
clone size: .
CDR3 protein: CVSSTGTGVIAEAFF
CDR3 DNA: TGTGTCAGCAGTACCGGGACAGGGGTAATCGCTGAAGCTTTCTTT

V gene: TRBV6-5
D gene: .
J gene: TRBJ1-1
clone size: .
CDR3 protein: CASSYLADLNTEAFF
CDR3 DNA: TGTGCCAGCAGTTACCTGGCGGATTTGAACACTGAAGCTTTCTTT

V gene: TRBV5-1
D gene: .
J gene: TRBJ2-7
clone size: .
CDR3 protein: CASSLAIGSSYEQYF
CDR3 DNA: TGCGCCAGCAGCTTGGCCATAGGGAGCTCCTACGAGCAGTACTTC

V gene: TRBV15
D gene: TRBD2
J gene: TRBJ2-2
clone size: .
CDR3 protein: CATSRDLTAGGLGELFF
CDR3 DNA: TGTGCCACCAGCAGAGATCTGACAGCGGGGGGGCTTGGGGAGCTGTTTTTT

V gene: TRBV7-3
D gene: .
J gene: TRBJ2-5
clone size: .
CDR3 protein: CASSFGAMETQYF
CDR3 DNA: TGTGCCAGCAGCTTTGGGGCTATGGAGACCCAGTACTTC

V gene: TRBV28
D gene: .
J gene: TRBJ1-2
clone size: .
CDR3 protein: CASSLVQGYGYTF
CDR3 DNA: TGTGCCAGCAGTTTAGTCCAGGGCTATGGCTACACCTTC

V gene: TRBV18
D gene: TRBD1
J gene: TRBJ2-1
clone size: .
CDR3 protein: CASSPRGQEYNEQFF
CDR3 DNA: TGTGCCAGCTCACCACGGGGACAGGAGTACAATGAGCAGTTCTTC

V gene: TRBV13
D gene: TRBD2
J gene: TRBJ2-3
clone size: .
CDR3 protein: CASSLRGLAGGDTQYF
CDR3 DNA: TGTGCCAGCAGCCTCCGGGGACTAGCGGGGGGAGATACGCAGTATTTT

V gene: TRBV5-1
D gene: .
J gene: TRBJ1-4
clone size: .
CDR3 protein: CASKAQATNEKLFF
CDR3 DNA: TGCGCCAGCAAAGCTCAGGCGACTAATGAAAAACTGTTTTTT

V gene: TRBV2
D gene: .
J gene: TRBJ1-3
clone size: .
CDR3 protein: CASIRGSGNTIYF
CDR3 DNA: TGTGCCAGCATTAGGGGGAGTGGAAACACCATATATTTT

V gene: TRBV6-5
D gene: TRBD1
J gene: TRBJ1-6
clone size: once
CDR3 protein: CASRPTGALGALHF
CDR3 DNA: TGTGCCAGCAGACCTACAGGGGCTCTTGGGGCCCTCCACTTT

V gene: TRBV9
D gene: TRBD2
J gene: TRBJ2-5
clone size: .
CDR3 protein: CASSAAGLAGETQYF
CDR3 DNA: TGTGCCAGCAGCGCCGCGGGACTAGCTGGGGAGACCCAGTACTTC

V gene: TRBV6-1
D gene: .
J gene: TRBJ1-5
clone size: few
CDR3 protein: CASSGAGPQHF
CDR3 DNA: TGTGCCAGCAGTGGGGCGGGGCCCCAGCATTTT

V gene: TRBV28
D gene: TRBD1
J gene: TRBJ1-6
clone size: .
CDR3 protein: CASSKIQTGRINSPLHF
CDR3 DNA: TGTGCCAGCAGTAAAATACAGACAGGGCGGATCAATTCACCCCTCCACTTT

V gene: TRBV11-2
D gene: TRBD2
J gene: TRBJ2-1
clone size: .
CDR3 protein: CASIVEPGLAGEKTNEQFF
CDR3 DNA: TGTGCCAGCATCGTAGAACCGGGACTAGCGGGGGAGAAGACCAATGAGCAGTTCTTC

V gene: TRBV4-1
D gene: .
J gene: TRBJ1-2
clone size: .
CDR3 protein: CASSQPEKGIYGYTF
CDR3 DNA: TGCGCCAGCAGCCAACCCGAAAAGGGGATTTATGGCTACACCTTC

V gene: TRBV4-3
D gene: .
J gene: TRBJ1-2
clone size: .
CDR3 protein: CASSLSSRENYGYTF
CDR3 DNA: TGCGCCAGCAGCCTTTCGAGCCGGGAAAACTATGGCTACACCTTC

V gene: TRBV7-2
D gene: .
J gene: TRBJ2-3
clone size: .
CDR3 protein: CASSKQGVGVADTQYF
CDR3 DNA: TGTGCCAGCAGCAAACAGGGAGTCGGTGTAGCAGATACGCAGTATTTT

V gene: TRBV6-6
D gene: TRBD1
J gene: TRBJ1-2
clone size: few
CDR3 protein: CASGSTGASGYTF
CDR3 DNA: TGTGCCAGCGGGTCTACAGGGGCTTCTGGCTACACCTTC

V gene: TRBV28
D gene: .
J gene: TRBJ1-2
clone size: few
CDR3 protein: CASSYGRESYTF
CDR3 DNA: TGTGCCAGCAGTTACGGACGGGAGAGCTACACCTTC

V gene: TRBV7-2
D gene: TRBD1
J gene: TRBJ2-1
clone size: .
CDR3 protein: CASSPWTGSYNEQFF
CDR3 DNA: TGTGCCAGCAGCCCTTGGACAGGCTCCTACAATGAGCAGTTCTTC

V gene: TRBV6-6
D gene: .
J gene: TRBJ1-2
clone size: .
CDR3 protein: CASSLPTDWYGYTF
CDR3 DNA: TGTGCCAGCAGCCTACCAACAGATTGGTATGGCTACACCTTC

V gene: TRBV6-5
D gene: .
J gene: TRBJ1-1
clone size: once
CDR3 protein: CASSYSLRQNTEAFF
CDR3 DNA: TGTGCCAGCAGTTACTCCCTCCGACAGAACACTGAAGCTTTCTTT

V gene: TRBV10-2
D gene: .
J gene: TRBJ1-5
clone size: once
CDR3 protein: CASNGNSNQPQHF
CDR3 DNA: TGCGCCAGCAACGGGAATAGCAATCAGCCCCAGCATTTT